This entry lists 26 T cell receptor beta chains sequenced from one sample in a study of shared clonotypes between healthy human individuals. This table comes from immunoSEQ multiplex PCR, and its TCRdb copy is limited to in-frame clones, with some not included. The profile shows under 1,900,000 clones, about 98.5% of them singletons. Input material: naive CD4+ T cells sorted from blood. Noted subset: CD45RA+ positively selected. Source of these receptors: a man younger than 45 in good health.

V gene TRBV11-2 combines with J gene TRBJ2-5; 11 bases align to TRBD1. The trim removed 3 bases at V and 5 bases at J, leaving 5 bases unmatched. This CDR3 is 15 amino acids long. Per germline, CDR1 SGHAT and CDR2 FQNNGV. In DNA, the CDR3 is TGTGCCAGCAGCTTGGACAGGGGGCGATTGGAGACCCAGTACTTC. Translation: CASSLDRGRLETQYF.

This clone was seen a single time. This CDR3 is CASSPNTGTLSTDTQYF. In DNA form, the CDR3 reads TGTGCCAGCTCACCTAACACCGGGACCCTAAGCACAGATACGCAGTATTTT. This chain uses TRBV18 with TRBJ2-3; the D gene could be TRBD1 or TRBD2 (5 bases each). V gave up 3 bases and J gave up 0 bases, with 16 bases separating them. The CDR3 totals 17 residues. From germline, CDR1 is KGHSH and CDR2 LQKENI.

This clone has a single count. CDR3 loop: CASSRLRFGRLARDYEQYF. The DNA of the CDR3 is TGTGCCAGCAGTCGACTGAGGTTCGGGAGACTAGCCAGGGACTACGAGCAGTACTTC. The chain uses TRBV28 and TRBJ2-7; 7 positions match TRBD2. This CDR3 spans 19 amino acids. Per the germline V gene, CDR1 is MDHEN and CDR2 is SYDVKM. V dropped 5 bases and J dropped 3; count of bases not matched to a gene: 22.

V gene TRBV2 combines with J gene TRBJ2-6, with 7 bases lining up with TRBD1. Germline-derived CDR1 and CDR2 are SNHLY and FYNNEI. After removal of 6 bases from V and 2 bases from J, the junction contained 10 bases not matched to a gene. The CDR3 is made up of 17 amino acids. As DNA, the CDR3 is TGTGCCAGCAGCGAGGGGACAGCACAGGCTGGGGCCAACGTCCTGACTTTC. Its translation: CASSEGTAQAGANVLTF.

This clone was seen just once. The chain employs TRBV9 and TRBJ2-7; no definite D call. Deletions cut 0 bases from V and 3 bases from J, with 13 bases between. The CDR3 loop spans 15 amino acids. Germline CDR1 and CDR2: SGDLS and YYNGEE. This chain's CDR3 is CASSVAPRADYEQYF. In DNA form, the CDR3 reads TGTGCCAGCAGCGTAGCCCCACGGGCGGACTACGAGCAGTACTTC.

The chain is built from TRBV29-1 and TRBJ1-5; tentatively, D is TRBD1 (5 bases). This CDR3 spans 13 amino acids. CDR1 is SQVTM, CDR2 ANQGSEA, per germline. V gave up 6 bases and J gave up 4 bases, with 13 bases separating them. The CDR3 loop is CSVRNGTNQPQHF. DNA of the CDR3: TGCAGCGTCCGGAACGGGACTAATCAGCCCCAGCATTTT.

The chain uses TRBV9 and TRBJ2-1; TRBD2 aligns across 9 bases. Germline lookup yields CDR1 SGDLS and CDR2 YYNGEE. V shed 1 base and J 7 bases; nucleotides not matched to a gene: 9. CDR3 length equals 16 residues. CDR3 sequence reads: CASSVMGLASGNEQFF. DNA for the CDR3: TGTGCCAGCAGCGTAATGGGACTAGCTAGCGGTAATGAGCAGTTCTTC. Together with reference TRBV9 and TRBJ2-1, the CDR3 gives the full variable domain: DSGVTQTPKHLITATGQRVTLRCSPRSGDLSVYWYQQSLDQGLQFLIQYYNGEERAKGNILERFSAQQFPDLHSELNLSSLELGDSALYFCASSVMGLASGNEQFFGPGTRLTVL.

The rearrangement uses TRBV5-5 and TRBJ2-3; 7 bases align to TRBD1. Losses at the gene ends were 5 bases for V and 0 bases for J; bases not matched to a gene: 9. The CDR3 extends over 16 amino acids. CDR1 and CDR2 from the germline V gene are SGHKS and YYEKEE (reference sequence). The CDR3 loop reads CASRKGTATSTDTQYF. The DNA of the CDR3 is TGTGCCAGCAGAAAAGGGACAGCGACTAGCACAGATACGCAGTATTTT.

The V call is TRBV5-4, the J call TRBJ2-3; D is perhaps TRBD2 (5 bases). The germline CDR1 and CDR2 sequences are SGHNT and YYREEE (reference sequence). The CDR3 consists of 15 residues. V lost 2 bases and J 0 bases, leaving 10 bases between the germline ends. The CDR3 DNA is TGTGCCAGCAGCTTTCGCCCGGGAAGCACAGATACGCAGTATTTT. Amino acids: CASSFRPGSTDTQYF.

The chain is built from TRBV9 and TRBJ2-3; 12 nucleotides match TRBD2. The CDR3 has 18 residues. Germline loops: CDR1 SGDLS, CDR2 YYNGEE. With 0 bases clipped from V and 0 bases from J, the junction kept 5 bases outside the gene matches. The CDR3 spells CASSVGTSGTTSTDTQYF. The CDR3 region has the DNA TGTGCCAGCAGCGTAGGGACTAGCGGGACGACTAGCACAGATACGCAGTATTTT.

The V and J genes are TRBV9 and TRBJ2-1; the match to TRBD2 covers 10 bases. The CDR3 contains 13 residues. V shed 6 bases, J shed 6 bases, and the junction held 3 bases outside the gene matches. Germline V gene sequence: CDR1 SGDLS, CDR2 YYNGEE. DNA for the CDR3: TGTGCCAGCAATGAGCGGGAGGGCAATGAGCAGTTCTTC. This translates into CASNEREGNEQFF.

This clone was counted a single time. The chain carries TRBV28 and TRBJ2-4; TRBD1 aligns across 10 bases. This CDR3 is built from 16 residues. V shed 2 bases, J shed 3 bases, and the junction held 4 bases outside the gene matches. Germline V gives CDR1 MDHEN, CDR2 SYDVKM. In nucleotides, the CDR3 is TGTGCCAGCAGTTTACCCGGGACAGGGGTCAAAAACATTCAGTACTTC. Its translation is CASSLPGTGVKNIQYF.

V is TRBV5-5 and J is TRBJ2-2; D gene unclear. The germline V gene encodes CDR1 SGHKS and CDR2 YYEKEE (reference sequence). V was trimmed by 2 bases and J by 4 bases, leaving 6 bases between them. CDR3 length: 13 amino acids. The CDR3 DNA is TGTGCCAGCAGCTTAGAACCCACCGGGGAGCTGTTTTTT. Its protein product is CASSLEPTGELFF.

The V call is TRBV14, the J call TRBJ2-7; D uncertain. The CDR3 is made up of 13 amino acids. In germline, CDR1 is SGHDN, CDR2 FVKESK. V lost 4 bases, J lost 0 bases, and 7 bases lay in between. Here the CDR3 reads CASSLSVSYEQYF. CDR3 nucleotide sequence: TGTGCCAGCAGCCTGAGTGTCTCCTACGAGCAGTACTTC. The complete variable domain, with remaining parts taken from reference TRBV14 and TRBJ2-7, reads EAGVTQFPSHSVIEKGQTVTLRCDPISGHDNLYWYRRVMGKEIKFLLHFVKESKQDESGMPNNRFLAERTGGTYSTLKVQPAELEDSGVYFCASSLSVSYEQYFGPGTRLTVT.

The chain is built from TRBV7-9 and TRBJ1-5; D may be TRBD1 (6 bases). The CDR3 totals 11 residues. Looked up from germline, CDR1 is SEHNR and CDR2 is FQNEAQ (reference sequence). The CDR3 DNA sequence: TGTGCGGGGGGGCAGGTTCAGCCCCAGCATTTT. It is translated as CAGGQVQPQHF.

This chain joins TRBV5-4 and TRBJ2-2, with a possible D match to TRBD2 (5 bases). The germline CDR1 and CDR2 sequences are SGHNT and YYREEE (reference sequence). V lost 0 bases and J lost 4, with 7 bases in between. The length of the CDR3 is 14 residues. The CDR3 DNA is TGTGCCAGCAGCTTGGTGGGGAGCACCGGGGAGCTGTTTTTT. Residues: CASSLVGSTGELFF.

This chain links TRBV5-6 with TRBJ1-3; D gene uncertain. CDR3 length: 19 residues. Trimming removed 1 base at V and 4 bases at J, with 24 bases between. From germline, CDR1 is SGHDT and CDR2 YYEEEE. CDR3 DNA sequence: TGTGCCAGCAGCTTGAGGACGCCTAATTCCTCTCCGTGGGGAAACACCATATATTTT. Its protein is CASSLRTPNSSPWGNTIYF.

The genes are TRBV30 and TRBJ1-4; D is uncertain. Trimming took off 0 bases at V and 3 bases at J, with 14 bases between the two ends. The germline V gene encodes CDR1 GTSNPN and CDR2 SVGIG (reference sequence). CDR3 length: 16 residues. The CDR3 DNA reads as TGTGCCTGGAGTGTACCCCGGACGGGGTCTAATGAAAAACTGTTTTTT. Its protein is CAWSVPRTGSNEKLFF.

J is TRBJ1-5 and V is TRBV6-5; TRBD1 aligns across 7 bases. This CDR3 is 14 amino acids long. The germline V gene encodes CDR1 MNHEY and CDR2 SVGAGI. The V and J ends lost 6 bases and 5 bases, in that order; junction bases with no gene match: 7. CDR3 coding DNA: TGTGCCAGCAGCAGGGGGGCGCCGGATCAGCCCCAGCATTTT. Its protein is CASSRGAPDQPQHF.

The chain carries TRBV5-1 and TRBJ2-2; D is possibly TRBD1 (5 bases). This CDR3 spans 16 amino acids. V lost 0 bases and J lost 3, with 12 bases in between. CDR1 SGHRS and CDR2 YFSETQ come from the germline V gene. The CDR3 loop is CASSLERGSYTGELFF. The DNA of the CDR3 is TGCGCCAGCAGCTTGGAAAGGGGCTCCTACACCGGGGAGCTGTTTTTT.

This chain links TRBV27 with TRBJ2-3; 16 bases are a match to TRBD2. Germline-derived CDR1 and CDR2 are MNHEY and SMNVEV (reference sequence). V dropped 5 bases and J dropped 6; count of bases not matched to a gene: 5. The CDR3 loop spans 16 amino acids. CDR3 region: CASSRGLAGGLDTQYF. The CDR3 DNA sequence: TGTGCCAGCAGTCGGGGACTAGCGGGAGGGCTTGATACGCAGTATTTT.

The CDR3 DNA is TGTGCCAGCAGCCCCAATTTCGGCGGAAACGGGGGAAATCAGCCCCAGCATTTT. This sequence encodes CASSPNFGGNGGNQPQHF. The gene calls are TRBV7-2 and TRBJ1-5; possible D gene TRBD1, 5 bases. Germline V gives CDR1 SGHTA, CDR2 FQGNSA. This CDR3 is 18 amino acids long. The germline V and J ends were trimmed by 5 bases and 4 bases, with 24 bases remaining between them.

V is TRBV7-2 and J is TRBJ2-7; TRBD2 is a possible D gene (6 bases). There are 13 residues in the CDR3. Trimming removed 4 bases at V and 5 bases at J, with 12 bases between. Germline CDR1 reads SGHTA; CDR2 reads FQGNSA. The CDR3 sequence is CASSSGLLNEQYF. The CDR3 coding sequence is TGTGCCAGCAGCTCGGGACTCCTAAACGAGCAGTACTTC. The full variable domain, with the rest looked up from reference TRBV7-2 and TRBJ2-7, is GAGVSQSPSNKVTEKGKDVELRCDPISGHTALYWYRQSLGQGLEFLIYFQGNSAPDKSGLPSDRFSAERTGGSVSTLTIQRTQQEDSAVYLCASSSGLLNEQYFGPGTRLTVT.

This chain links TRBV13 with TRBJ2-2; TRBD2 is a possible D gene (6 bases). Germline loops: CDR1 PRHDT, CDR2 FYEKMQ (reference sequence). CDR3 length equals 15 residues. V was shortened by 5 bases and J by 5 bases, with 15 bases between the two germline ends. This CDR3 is CASSPTPLATGELFF. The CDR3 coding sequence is TGTGCCAGCAGCCCCACGCCCCTAGCGACCGGGGAGCTGTTTTTT.

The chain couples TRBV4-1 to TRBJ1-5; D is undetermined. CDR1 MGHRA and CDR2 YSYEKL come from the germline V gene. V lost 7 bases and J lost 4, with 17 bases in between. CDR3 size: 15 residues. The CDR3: CASTPGILGNQPQHF. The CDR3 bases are TGCGCCAGCACCCCTGGCATATTAGGAAATCAGCCCCAGCATTTT.

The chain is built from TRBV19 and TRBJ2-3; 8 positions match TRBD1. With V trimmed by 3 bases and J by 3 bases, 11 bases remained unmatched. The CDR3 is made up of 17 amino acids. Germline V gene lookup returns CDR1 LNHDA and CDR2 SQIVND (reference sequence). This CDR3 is CASSIGQGAGGTDTQYF. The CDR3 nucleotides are TGTGCCAGTAGTATCGGGCAGGGGGCTGGGGGTACAGATACGCAGTATTTT.